The present T cell receptor (beta chain) was sequenced within a study of technical replicates of blood from a handful of donors. The CDR3 consists of 13 residues. V lost 6 bases, J lost 2 bases, and 11 bases lay in between. Germline V gene data show CDR1 as SGHRS and CDR2 as YFSETQ. Profiling relied on immunoSEQ multiplex PCR, and the TCRdb table lists in-frame clones only, not all of them. This table has approximately 70,000 clones, approximately 93% appearing once. This receptor was taken from a human donor in good health. Some clones in this sample may be carry-over from other donors' samples. Sequenced: PBMCs. The chain is built from TRBV5-1 and TRBJ1-1; D is uncertain. CDR3 sequence (DNA): TGCGCCAGCACGGACGGGGTTAACACTGAAGCTTTCTTT. Translation: CASTDGVNTEAFF.